One T cell receptor beta chain is described in this entry. This entry is derived from a study of blood T cell repertoires in COVID-19. Study summary: Acute and convalescent COVID-19 specimens originated in the United States, Italy and Spain.

Measured with immunoSEQ multiplex PCR; TCRdb has only the in-frame clones, and not every one. Here the sample spans approximately 150,000 clones, more than 80% being singletons. The sample consisted of peripheral blood. The sequence was obtained from a man aged 18 to 29 with COVID-19, enrolled during active disease.

CDR3 coding DNA: TGTGCCACTGCGGGACTAGCGGTAAGAAATGAGCAGTTCTTC. Protein sequence: CATAGLAVRNEQFF. This chain links TRBV19 with TRBJ2-1, with 11 bases aligning to TRBD2. V lost 10 bases to trimming and J lost 7 bases; unmatched junction nucleotides: 9. Looked up from germline, CDR1 is LNHDA and CDR2 is SQIVND (reference sequence). The CDR3 length is 14 residues.